This TCR beta chain originates from a study of cytomegalovirus exposure and HLA in healthy donors. The count of this clone is one. The CDR3 covers 15 residues. V gave up 5 bases and J gave up 4 bases, with 14 bases separating them. Germline lookup yields CDR1 MDHEN and CDR2 SYDVKM. The study ran its PCR with 60 Vbeta and 13 Jbeta primers. Assay used: immunoSEQ multiplex PCR; TCRdb lists only in-frame clones, some missing. The table shows 100,000 to 150,000 clones, with 60% to 80% occurring only once. The material sequenced was PBMCs. V gene TRBV28 combines with J gene TRBJ1-4, with D tentatively TRBD1 (6 bases). The TCR was taken from a male donor in good health and CMV-seronegative. Here the CDR3 reads CASSQRGGYNEKLFF. CDR3 DNA sequence: TGTGCCAGCAGTCAAAGGGGGGGGTATAATGAAAAACTGTTTTTT.